These 30 T cell receptor beta chains came from one sample sequenced in a study of spatial heterogeneity in lung cancer. TCRdb re-derived calls from the 5' RACE reads in MiXCR, one entry per CDR3 protein. The table includes more than 85,000 distinct CDR3 sequences, 7% to 9% detected once. Time point meaning: sample taken at primary tumor resection. Extraction of whole RNA from tumor, nontumor lung or frozen PBMC preceded unsorted sequencing. Source: PBMCs, taken at surgery. Source of these receptors: a male donor with early-stage non-small cell lung cancer.

This clonotype has a count of ten or more. The chain has TRBV12-3 or TRBV12-4 and TRBJ1-2, with 8 nucleotides matching TRBD1. CDR3 length equals 15 residues. Germline trimming cut 5 bases from V and 5 bases from J; bases unmatched to any gene: 10. CDR3 region: CASSPSLTGVYGYTF. CDR3 in DNA: TGTGCCAGCAGTCCCTCCTTGACAGGGGTTTATGGCTACACCTTC.

Many counts were recorded for this clonotype. Sequence at one end of the junction differs from germline and may be a read error. The chain carries TRBV5-8 and TRBJ1-2; D gene ambiguous. The CDR3 is made up of 11 amino acids. Looked up from germline, CDR1 is SGHTS and CDR2 is YDEGEE. The CDR3 nucleotides read TGTGCCAGCATCCTCGGACGGCAACTCTCATTT. Its protein product is CASILGRQLSF. Based on the CDR3 plus reference TRBV5-8 and TRBJ1-2, the full variable domain is EAGVTQSPTHLIKTRGQQATLRCSPISGHTSVYWYQQALGLGLQFLLWYDEGEERNRGNFPPRFSGRQFPNYSSELNVNALELEDSALYLCASILGRQLSFGSGTRLTVV.

This clonotype appeared a few times. V and J are TRBV7-9 and TRBJ2-6; D is possibly TRBD2 (6 bases). The CDR3 extends over 15 amino acids. Germline-derived CDR1 and CDR2 are SEHNR and FQNEAQ (reference sequence). V was cut by 5 bases and J by 1 base, with 9 bases left in between. The CDR3: CASSRDLSGANVLTF. CDR3 DNA sequence: TGTGCCAGCAGCCGGGACTTATCTGGGGCCAACGTCCTGACTTTC.

This clonotype was seen a few times. The chain is built from TRBV28 and TRBJ1-5; D perhaps matches TRBD1 (6 bases). Germline V lookup: CDR1 MDHEN, CDR2 SYDVKM. The CDR3 is 13 residues long. V was clipped by 9 bases and J by 7 bases, with 16 bases between them. CDR3 in amino acids: CARGGGGGQPQHF. The CDR3, as DNA: TGTGCCAGGGGCGGAGGGGGTGGCCAGCCCCAGCATTTT.

The J gene is TRBJ2-7, the V gene TRBV5-1, with D possibly being TRBD1 (5 bases). V gave up 4 bases and J gave up 2 bases, with 10 bases separating them. CDR3 size: 13 residues. Germline CDR1 is SGHRS and CDR2 is YFSETQ. CDR3 nucleotides: TGCGCCAGCAGCCCTCAGGGCCCCTACGAGCAGTACTTC. The encoded protein is CASSPQGPYEQYF.

J is TRBJ1-1 and V is TRBV6-5; D might be TRBD1 (6 bases). Per germline, CDR1 MNHEY and CDR2 SVGAGI. The CDR3 extends over 14 amino acids. The V gene lost 5 bases and the J gene lost 4 bases, with 14 bases spanning the gap. CDR3 DNA: TGTGCCAGCAGTCGAGGGGGTGTGAGCACTGAAGCTTTCTTT. Protein: CASSRGGVSTEAFF.

This clonotype was detected only a few times. The chain recombines TRBV4-3 with TRBJ1-2; D call uncertain. V lost 1 base and J lost 5, with 14 bases in between. Germline loops: CDR1 LGHNA, CDR2 YSLEER. The CDR3 extends over 15 amino acids. CDR3 nucleotide sequence: TGCGCCAGCAGCCAAGCCATCACACAGCAATATGGCTACACCTTC. As protein: CASSQAITQQYGYTF.

The V and J genes are TRBV27 and TRBJ1-6; 7 nucleotides align to TRBD1. V lost 5 bases, J lost 6 bases, and 4 bases stayed unmatched. CDR1 and CDR2 from the germline V gene are MNHEY and SMNVEV (reference sequence). The CDR3 contains 14 residues. The CDR3 DNA reads TGTGCCAGCAGTCCGACAGGGTTTAATTCACCCCTCCACTTT. This codes for CASSPTGFNSPLHF.

This chain connects TRBV11-2 to TRBJ1-3; 8 bases align to TRBD1. The germline V gene encodes CDR1 SGHAT and CDR2 FQNNGV. This CDR3 is 18 amino acids long. V gave up 2 bases and J gave up 0 bases; unmatched junction bases: 9. The CDR3 DNA reads TGTGCCAGCAGCTTATGGACCAGGGGGCCCCGCTCTGGAAACACCATATATTTT. Translation: CASSLWTRGPRSGNTIYF.

The chain employs TRBV27 and TRBJ1-5; a possible D gene is TRBD1 (5 bases). The V end lost 2 bases, the J end lost 6 bases, and 20 bases lay between the germline ends. The CDR3 extends over 17 amino acids. CDR1 is MNHEY and CDR2 is SMNVEV in the germline V gene (reference sequence). CDR3 loop: CASSLNPTLGQGQPQHF. CDR3 bases: TGTGCCAGCAGTTTAAATCCTACGTTAGGGCAGGGTCAGCCCCAGCATTTT.

This clonotype appeared many times. V is TRBV2 and J is TRBJ2-3; possibly TRBD2 for D (6 bases). CDR3 length: 13 residues. Trimming took off 5 bases at V and 3 bases at J, with 9 bases between the two ends. CDR1 and CDR2 (germline): SNHLY, FYNNEI. CDR3 sequence: CASSRDFTDTQYF. In DNA, the CDR3 is TGTGCCAGCAGTCGGGACTTTACAGATACGCAGTATTTT. The full variable domain, with the rest looked up from reference TRBV2 and TRBJ2-3, is EPEVTQTPSHQVTQMGQEVILRCVPISNHLYFYWYRQILGQKVEFLVSFYNNEISEKSEIFDDQFSVERPDGSNFTLKIRSTKLEDSAMYFCASSRDFTDTQYFGPGTRLTVL.

This clonotype came up a few times. The chain links TRBV4-3 to TRBJ2-2; D unresolved. The CDR3 sequence is 14 residues long. Trimming took 0 bases from V and 4 from J, leaving 6 bases between them. Germline CDR1 is LGHNA and CDR2 is YSLEER. Here the CDR3 reads CASSQESFTGELFF. The CDR3, as DNA: TGCGCCAGCAGCCAAGAAAGCTTCACCGGGGAGCTGTTTTTT.

Ten or more counts support this clonotype. The chain has TRBV6-6 and TRBJ1-5, with D maybe TRBD1 (6 bases). V was shortened by 6 bases and J by 0 bases, with 12 bases between the two germline ends. Germline lookup yields CDR1 MNHNY and CDR2 SVGAGI (reference sequence). The CDR3 covers 15 residues. CDR3 sequence (DNA): TGTGCCAGCAGACAGGGACCCCTTAGCAATCAGCCCCAGCATTTT. As protein: CASRQGPLSNQPQHF.

This clonotype was picked up many times. The chain links TRBV28 to TRBJ2-3, with a weak D call TRBD1 (6 bases). The CDR3 sequence is 13 residues long. Germline CDR1 and CDR2: MDHEN and SYDVKM. The V end was cut by 3 bases, the J end by 4 bases, with 8 bases between. The CDR3 is CASSLGHSDTQYF. The CDR3 DNA is TGTGCCAGCAGTTTGGGACATTCAGATACGCAGTATTTT.

Ten or more counts support this clonotype. The V call is TRBV18, the J call TRBJ1-2, with TRBD1 identical over 7 bases. The CDR3 is 14 residues long. CDR1 KGHSH and CDR2 LQKENI come from the germline V gene. V trimming: 6 bases; J trimming: 4 bases; junction bases outside the gene matches: 8. The CDR3 DNA is TGTGCCAGCTCCGAGGGGGCCGCTAGCTATGGCTACACCTTC. Its translation is CASSEGAASYGYTF.

The chain combines TRBV28 with TRBJ1-1; maybe TRBD1 (5 bases). Germline V CDR1 and CDR2: MDHEN, SYDVKM. This CDR3 spans 14 amino acids. Between the trimmed V and J ends, which lost 7 bases and 5 bases, there was a span of 17 bases. CDR3 in DNA: TGTGCCAGCAACTACGTCAAGGGGCGGACTGAAGCTTTCTTT. This translates into CASNYVKGRTEAFF.

This clonotype was seen repeatedly, ten times or more. The V gene is TRBV6-5, the J gene TRBJ2-2; D is undetermined. V dropped 3 bases and J dropped 6 bases, with 8 bases sitting between them. CDR1 and CDR2 from the germline V gene are MNHEY and SVGAGI. The CDR3 length is 13 residues. CDR3 bases: TGTGCCAGCAGTTATAGGCCTTCCGGGGAGCTGTTTTTT. Its protein product is CASSYRPSGELFF.

The chain employs TRBV2 and TRBJ2-5, with 10 positions matching TRBD2. J lost 5 bases, V lost 4 bases, and 7 bases had no gene match. Germline V gene sequence: CDR1 SNHLY, CDR2 FYNNEI. The CDR3 runs 15 residues. DNA for the CDR3: TGTGCCAGCAGTGCTAAGCGGGGGGGCTATGAGACCCAGTACTTC. It translates to CASSAKRGGYETQYF. Supplemented by reference TRBV2 and TRBJ2-5, the full variable domain reads EPEVTQTPSHQVTQMGQEVILRCVPISNHLYFYWYRQILGQKVEFLVSFYNNEISEKSEIFDDQFSVERPDGSNFTLKIRSTKLEDSAMYFCASSAKRGGYETQYFGPGTRLLVL.

CDR3 nucleotide sequence: TGTGCCAGTAGCTCACAGGTCGGATTAGCGGGGAAAGAGACCCAGTACTTC. Amino acid sequence: CASSSQVGLAGKETQYF. The chain links TRBV19 to TRBJ2-5; 8 bases are shared with TRBD2. Losses at the gene ends were 6 bases for V and 3 bases for J; bases not matched to a gene: 15. This CDR3 region has 17 residues. Germline loops: CDR1 LNHDA, CDR2 SQIVND (reference sequence).

This clonotype has at least ten counts. This rearrangement joins TRBV10-3 to TRBJ2-2; TRBD2 aligns across 9 bases. Trimming at V came to 7 bases and at J to 7 bases, leaving 10 bases not matched to a gene. CDR3 size: 15 residues. Germline loops: CDR1 ENHRY, CDR2 SYGVKD. The CDR3 is CAITASGASGGELFF. For the CDR3, the DNA is TGTGCCATCACGGCTAGCGGGGCCTCAGGCGGGGAGCTGTTTTTT.

This clonotype was counted once. The chain carries TRBV28 and TRBJ2-5, with 9 bases identical to TRBD1. The CDR3 covers 13 residues. V was pared by 6 bases and J by 10 bases, with 9 bases of the junction left unmatched. Germline CDR1 reads MDHEN; CDR2 reads SYDVKM. This chain's CDR3 is CASRQGAMQIQYF. CDR3 DNA sequence: TGTGCCAGCAGACAGGGGGCCATGCAGATCCAGTACTTC.

This chain connects TRBV10-3 to TRBJ2-7, with a tentative D call TRBD2 (5 bases). The germline V gene has CDR1 ENHRY and CDR2 SYGVKD. The CDR3 totals 12 residues. V lost 10 bases and J lost 0, with 10 bases in between. In nucleotides, the CDR3 is TGTGCCACCCAGCGGACCTCCTACGAGCAGTACTTC. Its protein product is CATQRTSYEQYF.

This chain joins TRBV9 and TRBJ1-1; no firm D call. From germline, CDR1 is SGDLS and CDR2 YYNGEE. Between the trimmed V and J ends, which lost 0 bases and 1 base, there was a span of 7 bases. CDR3 length: 14 residues. DNA of the CDR3: TGTGCCAGCAGCGTAGAGGGCAAGAACACTGAAGCTTTCTTT. Protein product: CASSVEGKNTEAFF.

This clonotype came up many times. This sequence joins TRBV12-3 or TRBV12-4 and TRBJ2-3; D remains ambiguous. Trimming removed 5 bases from V and 7 bases from J, with 7 bases in between. This CDR3 is 11 amino acids long. The CDR3: CASSPLNTQYF. The CDR3 bases are TGTGCCAGCAGTCCCTTGAATACGCAGTATTTT.

The CDR3 bases are TGTGCCAGCAGTACCGACAGTCGCACAGATACGCAGTATTTT. Its translation is CASSTDSRTDTQYF. This chain uses TRBV6-2 or TRBV6-3 with TRBJ2-3, with D tentatively TRBD1 (5 bases). CDR3 size: 14 residues. CDR1 MNHEY and CDR2 SVGEGT come from the germline V gene. The ends were cut back, 5 bases at V and 1 base at J, with 10 bases in the middle.

V usage is TRBV29-1 and J usage is TRBJ2-2; 8 bases agree with TRBD1. The length of the CDR3 is 14 residues. The trim removed 4 bases at V and 1 base at J, leaving 2 bases unmatched. The germline V gene encodes CDR1 SQVTM and CDR2 ANQGSEA. In nucleotides, the CDR3 is TGCAGCGTTGCAGGGACAGGGAACACCGGGGAGCTGTTTTTT. It specifies CSVAGTGNTGELFF.

This clonotype has a handful of counts. The rearrangement uses TRBV2 and TRBJ2-1, with D maybe TRBD2 (5 bases). This CDR3 region has 15 residues. V shed 3 bases and J shed 4 bases, with 13 bases lying between them. Germline lookup yields CDR1 SNHLY and CDR2 FYNNEI. CDR3 nucleotides: TGTGCCAGCAGTGAGGAGCGGCCTCCATACAATGAGCAGTTCTTC. Encoded protein: CASSEERPPYNEQFF. Using reference TRBV2 and TRBJ2-1 for the parts outside the CDR3, the full variable domain is EPEVTQTPSHQVTQMGQEVILRCVPISNHLYFYWYRQILGQKVEFLVSFYNNEISEKSEIFDDQFSVERPDGSNFTLKIRSTKLEDSAMYFCASSEERPPYNEQFFGPGTRLTVL.

In this sample, this clonotype turned up a few times. This chain uses TRBV9 with TRBJ2-1, with D tentatively TRBD1 (5 bases). The CDR3 is 15 amino acids. Germline-derived CDR1 and CDR2 are SGDLS and YYNGEE. V was cut by 4 bases and J by 5 bases, with 16 bases left in between. The CDR3 sequence is CASSFRQSPDNEQFF. The CDR3 nucleotides read TGTGCCAGCAGCTTCAGACAGTCTCCGGACAATGAGCAGTTCTTC.

This clonotype has at least ten counts. The J gene is TRBJ1-2, the V gene TRBV5-1; TRBD1 matches at 9 bases. With V trimmed by 4 bases and J by 8 bases, 15 bases remained unmatched. Germline V CDR1 and CDR2: SGHRS, YFSETQ. The CDR3 contains 16 residues. CDR3 nucleotides: TGCGCCAGCAGCCCGGGTCCGGGACAGGGACAGGGAGGCTACACCTTC. Amino acid sequence: CASSPGPGQGQGGYTF.

This clonotype was detected only a few times. The chain is built from TRBV4-2 and TRBJ2-1, with 9 bases that match TRBD2. Germline CDR1 LGHNA, CDR2 YNFKEQ. Germline trimming cut 1 base from V and 10 bases from J; bases unmatched to any gene: 5. This CDR3 spans 14 amino acids. In DNA, the CDR3 is TGTGCCAGCAGCCAAGGAGGCGGGAGGGACGAGCAGTTCTTC. Protein: CASSQGGGRDEQFF.